This passage covers 28 T cell receptor beta chains from one sample sequenced in a study of PD-1 blockade in mismatch repair-deficient tumors. The protocol was immunoSEQ multiplex PCR, while the TCRdb copy is restricted to in-frame clones and leaves out a portion. The sample records around 23,000 clones, over 80% being singletons. Source: peripheral blood, taken 12 weeks after starting pembrolizumab. The receptors were gathered from an adult with mismatch repair-deficient cancer.

This clone was observed a single time. The chain has TRBV5-3 and TRBJ2-7; 9 bases line up with TRBD1. TRBV5-3 is an open reading frame, and its role is uncertain. J lost 2 bases, V lost 0 bases, and 12 bases had no gene match. CDR3 length: 18 amino acids. The CDR3, as DNA: TGTGCCAGAAGCTTGGGGGGGACAGGGCGTAAGGGGACCTACGAGCAGTACTTC. Its translation is CARSLGGTGRKGTYEQYF.

This clone was seen once. The chain combines TRBV11-2 with TRBJ2-1; 15 nucleotides align to TRBD2. In germline, CDR1 is SGHAT, CDR2 FQNNGV. V lost 1 base and J lost 4; bases outside the gene matches: 5. CDR3 length: 18 amino acids. The CDR3: CASSLVGTSGRKYNEQFF. CDR3 coding DNA: TGTGCCAGCAGCTTAGTGGGGACTAGCGGGAGGAAGTACAATGAGCAGTTCTTC.

This clone was recorded only once. The germline gene is not matched at one end of the junction; a read error may be the cause. The chain employs TRBV4-2 and TRBJ2-7; D could derive from TRBD1 or TRBD2 (5 bases each). CDR3 length: 15 residues. CDR1 is LGHNA and CDR2 is YNFKEQ in the germline V gene. The DNA for the CDR3 is TGTACCAGCACGCTGGGGACCGCGACCCCCTACGAGCAGTACTTC. It specifies CTSTLGTATPYEQYF.

The CDR3 loop is CAISDGTNREAFF. CDR3 coding DNA: TGTGCCATCAGTGATGGGACGAATCGAGAGGCTTTCTTT. This chain connects TRBV10-3 to TRBJ1-1, with D possibly matching TRBD1 (5 bases). The CDR3 is made up of 13 amino acids. Per germline, CDR1 ENHRY and CDR2 SYGVKD. Trimming took off 3 bases at V and 11 bases at J, with 16 bases between the two ends.

The V gene is TRBV27, the J gene TRBJ2-1; the match to TRBD2 covers 7 bases. The CDR3 loop spans 18 amino acids. Looked up from germline, CDR1 is MNHEY and CDR2 is SMNVEV (reference sequence). The ends lost 5 bases at V and 7 bases at J; junction bases unmatched: 20. Written as DNA, the CDR3 is TGTGCCAGCAGTCCCCAAGTTTTTTCGTGGCGGGAGTGGAATGAGCAGTTCTTC. It yields the protein CASSPQVFSWREWNEQFF.

The chain has TRBV5-6 and TRBJ2-7; 7 bases map to TRBD1. Looked up from germline, CDR1 is SGHDT and CDR2 is YYEEEE. The CDR3 has 15 amino acids. V shed 4 bases and J 2 bases; nucleotides not matched to a gene: 9. The chain's CDR3 is CASSAMTGSPYEQYF. CDR3 in DNA: TGTGCCAGCAGCGCTATGACAGGGTCCCCCTACGAGCAGTACTTC.

This rearrangement joins TRBV6-6 to TRBJ1-3; no clear D gene. Trimming stripped 6 bases from V and 6 bases from J, with 15 bases between. CDR1 MNHNY and CDR2 SVGAGI come from the germline V gene (reference sequence). The CDR3 totals 14 residues. Written as DNA, the CDR3 is TGTGCCAGCAGGGATCCAGGTCGCTTAAACACCATATATTTT. This gives the protein CASRDPGRLNTIYF.

The V gene is TRBV10-1, the J gene TRBJ2-5; D might be TRBD1 or TRBD2, each matching 5 bases. The CDR3 loop spans 14 amino acids. V was trimmed by 4 bases and J by 4 bases, leaving 13 bases between them. Germline CDR1 is WNHNN and CDR2 is SYGVQD (reference sequence). CDR3 sequence reads: CASSVIARGETQYF. The DNA for the CDR3 is TGCGCCAGCAGTGTGATAGCGAGGGGAGAGACCCAGTACTTC.

V usage is TRBV28 and J usage is TRBJ2-1, with 7 bases fitting TRBD2. V was pared by 5 bases and J by 4 bases, with 5 bases of the junction left unmatched. Germline values: CDR1 MDHEN, CDR2 SYDVKM. The CDR3 covers 14 residues. The CDR3 region is CASSRAGTYNEQFF. As DNA, the CDR3 is TGTGCCAGCAGTCGAGCGGGGACGTACAATGAGCAGTTCTTC.

The genes are TRBV28 and TRBJ2-3, with TRBD2 as a possible D gene (6 bases). The CDR3 extends over 14 amino acids. Trimming cost V 4 bases and J 5 bases, with 13 bases left between them. Germline-derived CDR1 and CDR2 are MDHEN and SYDVKM. This CDR3 reads CASSWQLAGDTQYF. CDR3 DNA: TGTGCCAGCAGTTGGCAACTAGCTGGAGATACGCAGTATTTT.

This clone appeared once. The chain employs TRBV10-3 and TRBJ2-1; 10 nucleotides match TRBD2. Germline loops: CDR1 ENHRY, CDR2 SYGVKD. CDR3 length equals 16 residues. Trimming took 3 bases from V and 6 from J; bases not matched to a gene: 8. The CDR3 region is CAISDHLAGDGNEQFF. CDR3 nucleotide sequence: TGTGCCATCAGTGACCATCTAGCGGGAGACGGCAATGAGCAGTTCTTC.

This clone was picked up a small number of times. The V call is TRBV5-1, the J call TRBJ2-5; 8 positions match TRBD1. Germline CDR1 reads SGHRS; CDR2 reads YFSETQ. This CDR3 is built from 15 residues. J lost 5 bases, V lost 1 base, and 7 bases had no gene match. The CDR3 here is CASSLPPTGEETQYF. DNA for the CDR3: TGCGCCAGCAGCTTGCCCCCGACAGGGGAGGAGACCCAGTACTTC.

This clone came up a few times. The V and J genes are TRBV6-1 and TRBJ1-2; no definite D call. CDR3 length: 14 residues. V gave up 3 bases and J gave up 3 bases, with 11 bases separating them. Germline V CDR1 and CDR2: MNHNS, SASEGT. CDR3 DNA: TGTGCCAGCAGTGAGCCTCGACATGACTATGGCTACACCTTC. Its translation is CASSEPRHDYGYTF.

V is TRBV4-1 and J is TRBJ2-4; D is ambiguous. The CDR3 runs to 13 residues. Trimming pared 0 bases from V and 9 bases from J, leaving 9 bases between. CDR1 is MGHRA, CDR2 YSYEKL, per germline. The CDR3 region has the DNA TGCGCCAGCAGCCAAGATGTGGGCCCCATTCAGTACTTC. It specifies CASSQDVGPIQYF.

This clone was picked up one time. This chain links TRBV7-9 with TRBJ1-3; D is uncertain. This CDR3 contains 11 residues. Trimming removed 5 bases from V and 4 bases from J, with 3 bases in between. CDR1 and CDR2 (germline): SEHNR, FQNEAQ (reference sequence). CDR3 loop: CASSPGNTIYF. The CDR3 DNA follows: TGTGCCAGCAGCCCGGGAAACACCATATATTTT.

The gene calls are TRBV7-2 and TRBJ2-1; the D gene could be TRBD1 or TRBD2 (5 bases each). Germline CDR1 reads SGHTA; CDR2 reads FQGNSA. This CDR3 comprises 12 residues. The germline V and J ends were trimmed by 5 bases and 5 bases, with 7 bases remaining between them. The CDR3 loop is CASSLGDNEQFF. The CDR3 DNA sequence: TGTGCCAGCAGCCTGGGGGACAATGAGCAGTTCTTC. The variable domain in full, with the rest retrieved from reference TRBV7-2 and TRBJ2-1, is GAGVSQSPSNKVTEKGKDVELRCDPISGHTALYWYRQSLGQGLEFLIYFQGNSAPDKSGLPSDRFSAERTGGSVSTLTIQRTQQEDSAVYLCASSLGDNEQFFGPGTRLTVL.

The chain carries TRBV2 and TRBJ2-5; the D call may be TRBD1 or TRBD2 (5 bases each). Trimming left V 6 bases short and J 7 bases short, with 15 bases between. CDR3 length: 13 residues. Germline V lookup: CDR1 SNHLY, CDR2 FYNNEI. In DNA form, the CDR3 reads TGTGCCAGCAGGAGGGGTGGCATTGCGACCCAGTACTTC. Translation gives CASRRGGIATQYF.

The V gene is TRBV5-1, the J gene TRBJ1-1; 8 bases are shared with TRBD1. V trimming: 4 bases; J trimming: 2 bases; junction bases outside the gene matches: 13. The CDR3 has 17 residues. Germline loops: CDR1 SGHRS, CDR2 YFSETQ. This CDR3 reads CASSANRNRGFNTEAFF. The CDR3 DNA reads as TGCGCCAGCAGCGCGAATAGAAACAGGGGGTTTAACACTGAAGCTTTCTTT.

The rearrangement joins TRBV9 to TRBJ2-1; 10 bases fit TRBD2. Germline V gene data show CDR1 as SGDLS and CDR2 as YYNGEE. With V trimmed by 0 bases and J by 8 bases, 8 bases remained unmatched. This CDR3 is 16 amino acids long. The CDR3 here is CASSVDLAGEFHEQFF. The CDR3 DNA sequence: TGTGCCAGCAGCGTAGACCTAGCGGGAGAGTTCCATGAGCAGTTCTTC.

The chain carries TRBV11-3 and TRBJ2-7; TRBD2 might be the D (6 bases). The germline V and J ends were trimmed by 5 bases and 0 bases, with 11 bases remaining between them. This CDR3 spans 14 amino acids. Germline lookup yields CDR1 SGHNT and CDR2 YENEEA. The DNA of the CDR3 is TGTGCCAGCAGCGTTAGCGGCCGCTCCTACGAGCAGTACTTC. Its translation: CASSVSGRSYEQYF.

The V and J genes are TRBV7-9 and TRBJ2-3; 11 positions match TRBD1. Trimming cost V 5 bases and J 2 bases; bases outside gene matches: 12. CDR1 is SEHNR, CDR2 FQNEAQ, per germline (reference sequence). This CDR3 is 18 amino acids long. The CDR3 DNA reads as TGTGCCAGCAGCATTGGGACAGGGGGGGATGTTTACACAGATACGCAGTATTTT. Amino acid sequence: CASSIGTGGDVYTDTQYF.

In this sample, this clone turned up a few times. The rearrangement uses TRBV6-6 and TRBJ2-2; D call uncertain. From germline, CDR1 is MNHNY and CDR2 SVGAGI (reference sequence). Deletions cut 1 base from V and 5 bases from J, with 14 bases between. This CDR3 region has 16 residues. Written as DNA, the CDR3 is TGTGCCAGCAGTTACTTAGGAACCCGGAATACCGGGGAGCTGTTTTTT. This gives the protein CASSYLGTRNTGELFF.

As DNA, the CDR3 is TGCGCCAGCAGCCAAGGCCCAGGGCGGAGGGAGACCCAGTACTTC. Its translation: CASSQGPGRRETQYF. V gene TRBV4-1 combines with J gene TRBJ2-5; D possibly matches TRBD1 or TRBD2 (5 bases each). Germline V CDR1 and CDR2: MGHRA, YSYEKL. CDR3 length equals 15 residues. V lost 1 base and J 5 bases, leaving 14 bases between the germline ends.

This rearrangement joins TRBV7-9 to TRBJ2-5; D gene uncertain. V was trimmed by 6 bases and J by 2 bases, leaving 13 bases between them. CDR3 size: 14 residues. Germline loops: CDR1 SEHNR, CDR2 FQNEAQ (reference sequence). This CDR3 is CASSGRQPQETQYF. For the CDR3, the DNA is TGTGCCAGCAGTGGTCGGCAGCCTCAAGAGACCCAGTACTTC. Combining the CDR3 with reference TRBV7-9 and TRBJ2-5 gives the whole variable domain DTGVSQNPRHKITKRGQNVTFRCDPISEHNRLYWYRQTLGQGPEFLTYFQNEAQLEKSRLLSDRFSAERPKGSFSTLEIQRTEQGDSAMYLCASSGRQPQETQYFGPGTRLLVL.

CDR3 sequence (DNA): TGTGCCAGCAGCCTGGGGGGCCACTACGAGCAGTACTTC. Translated: CASSLGGHYEQYF. This chain connects TRBV5-4 to TRBJ2-7, with D perhaps matching TRBD1 or TRBD2 (6 bases each). The germline CDR1 and CDR2 sequences are SGHNT and YYREEE (reference sequence). This CDR3 has 13 amino acids. V was pared by 4 bases and J by 3 bases, with 11 bases between.

This chain connects TRBV7-6 to TRBJ2-7, with a tentative D call TRBD1 (5 bases). V was cut by 5 bases and J by 7 bases, with 15 bases left in between. The CDR3 has 13 amino acids. Germline assignment: CDR1 SGHVS and CDR2 FNYEAQ. The DNA for the CDR3 is TGTGCCAGCAGCCACTTTGTTGGGGCGGAGCAGTACTTC. This encodes CASSHFVGAEQYF.

This clone appeared once. The rearrangement joins TRBV7-8 to TRBJ2-1; TRBD2 matches at 9 bases. CDR1 and CDR2 (germline): SGHVS, FQNEAQ. The CDR3 is made up of 16 amino acids. Unmatched junction bases numbered 9, after V lost 2 bases and J lost 7 bases. CDR3 region: CASSLSRREGLNEQFF. In nucleotides, the CDR3 is TGTGCCAGCAGCTTAAGTCGGCGGGAGGGCCTGAATGAGCAGTTCTTC.

A single count supports this clone. V gene TRBV11-2 combines with J gene TRBJ1-1, with D uncertain. Looked up from germline, CDR1 is SGHAT and CDR2 is FQNNGV. The CDR3 contains 13 residues. Trimming took off 0 bases at V and 1 base at J, with 3 bases between the two ends. CDR3 amino acids: CASSLDPNTEAFF. In nucleotides, the CDR3 is TGTGCCAGCAGCTTAGATCCGAACACTGAAGCTTTCTTT.